The 25 T cell receptor beta chains reported below all come from one sample, sequenced in a study of blood T cell repertoires in COVID-19. TCRdb's copy holds only in-frame clones and misses some; the assay was immunoSEQ multiplex PCR. The sample includes 150,000 to 200,000 clones, 84% of them seen just once. The sample consisted of peripheral blood. These receptors were obtained from a woman aged 65 to 85 with COVID-19, enrolled during active disease.

The rearrangement links TRBV4-2 to TRBJ1-2; the match to TRBD1 covers 10 bases. CDR1 LGHNA and CDR2 YNFKEQ come from the germline V gene. The CDR3 loop spans 17 amino acids. Trimming removed 4 bases from V and 2 bases from J; junction bases left unmatched: 10. In DNA, the CDR3 is TGTGCCAGCAGCCGAGCCGGGCGGGACAGGGGAAACTATGGCTACACCTTC. This translates into CASSRAGRDRGNYGYTF.

The gene calls are TRBV2 and TRBJ2-5; perhaps TRBD2 as D (5 bases). This CDR3 has 13 amino acids. CDR1 and CDR2 from the germline V gene are SNHLY and FYNNEI. The V end was cut by 4 bases, the J end by 1 base, with 7 bases between. CDR3 amino acids: CASSGRGQETQYF. The CDR3 DNA reads TGTGCCAGCAGTGGTCGGGGCCAAGAGACCCAGTACTTC.

The chain carries TRBV7-2 and TRBJ2-7; TRBD2 aligns across 10 bases. CDR3 length: 14 amino acids. Germline trimming cut 1 base from V and 4 bases from J; bases unmatched to any gene: 1. Germline values: CDR1 SGHTA, CDR2 FQGNSA. CDR3 in amino acids: CASSLGSGRYEQYF. The CDR3 DNA sequence: TGTGCCAGCAGCTTAGGTAGCGGGAGGTACGAGCAGTACTTC.

The chain carries TRBV9 and TRBJ2-1, with 9 bases aligning to TRBD2. The junction had 8 bases not matched to a gene; V was cut back by 0 bases and J by 7 bases. The CDR3 is made up of 16 amino acids. CDR1 and CDR2 (germline): SGDLS, YYNGEE. In DNA, the CDR3 is TGTGCCAGCAGCGTAGTGGCGGGAGGGACGGGGAATGAGCAGTTCTTC. This encodes CASSVVAGGTGNEQFF.

There are a few counts of this clone. The V gene is TRBV28, the J gene TRBJ1-3, with TRBD1 identical over 8 bases. The J segment lost 2 bases and the V segment lost 10 bases, leaving 10 bases of the junction unmatched. Looked up from germline, CDR1 is MDHEN and CDR2 is SYDVKM. CDR3 length equals 15 residues. CDR3 sequence (DNA): TGTGCCACCGACGACAGGGGAAAGGCTGGAAACACCATATATTTT. This codes for CATDDRGKAGNTIYF.

The rearrangement uses TRBV5-1 and TRBJ1-4; TRBD1 matches 10 bases. There are 16 residues in the CDR3. Trimming cost V 4 bases and J 3 bases; bases outside gene matches: 6. In germline, CDR1 is SGHRS, CDR2 YFSETQ. DNA for the CDR3: TGCGCCAGCAGCCCCGGGACAGGGGCCGCTAATGAAAAACTGTTTTTT. Its translation is CASSPGTGAANEKLFF.

The chain couples TRBV29-1 to TRBJ1-1, with D possibly being TRBD1 (5 bases). This CDR3 region has 12 residues. V was cut by 7 bases and J by 7 bases, with 16 bases left in between. Germline lookup yields CDR1 SQVTM and CDR2 ANQGSEA. CDR3 protein: CSALSPGNEAFF. CDR3 sequence (DNA): TGCAGCGCCCTCAGCCCAGGGAATGAAGCTTTCTTT.

The chain is built from TRBV5-1 and TRBJ1-3; the match to TRBD1 covers 7 bases. J gave up 7 bases and V 4 bases, and 5 bases lay outside the gene matches. The CDR3 is 13 amino acids. The germline CDR1 and CDR2 sequences are SGHRS and YFSETQ. DNA of the CDR3: TGCGCCAGCAGCCCCGGGACAGCCAACACCATATATTTT. Its protein product is CASSPGTANTIYF.

The rearrangement uses TRBV5-1 and TRBJ2-3; D is possibly TRBD1 (5 bases). The CDR3 is 15 amino acids. Germline CDR1 reads SGHRS; CDR2 reads YFSETQ. Trimming left V 2 bases short and J 4 bases short, with 14 bases between. The chain's CDR3 is CASSFNGQGADTQYF. In nucleotides, the CDR3 is TGCGCCAGCAGCTTTAATGGGCAGGGTGCAGATACGCAGTATTTT. Variable domain in full (rest from reference TRBV5-1 and TRBJ2-3): KAGVTQTPRYLIKTRGQQVTLSCSPISGHRSVSWYQQTPGQGLQFLFEYFSETQRNKGNFPGRFSGRQFSNSRSEMNVSTLELGDSALYLCASSFNGQGADTQYFGPGTRLTVL.

This chain links TRBV6-5 with TRBJ2-1; 8 bases align to TRBD2. With 4 bases clipped from V and 10 bases from J, the junction kept 9 bases outside the gene matches. Germline V CDR1 and CDR2: MNHEY, SVGAGI. CDR3 length equals 14 residues. CDR3 sequence (DNA): TGTGCCAGCAGTTCCCGGGGGGGCGGTTCCGAGCAGTTCTTC. It encodes CASSSRGGGSEQFF.

The chain combines TRBV19 with TRBJ1-1; TRBD1 aligns across 7 bases. This CDR3 comprises 14 residues. V lost 5 bases to trimming and J lost 1 base; unmatched junction nucleotides: 4. Germline V CDR1 and CDR2: LNHDA, SQIVND (reference sequence). This CDR3 is CASSPHRGNTEAFF. CDR3 bases: TGTGCCAGTAGTCCGCACAGGGGGAACACTGAAGCTTTCTTT.

The V and J genes are TRBV9 and TRBJ2-1; a weak D match, TRBD2 (5 bases). The CDR3 loop spans 12 amino acids. Between the trimmed V and J ends, which lost 3 bases and 9 bases, there was a span of 10 bases. CDR1 is SGDLS and CDR2 is YYNGEE in the germline V gene. In DNA, the CDR3 is TGTGCCAGCAGCGATAGCGTGGGTGAGCAGTTCTTC. It translates to CASSDSVGEQFF.

The chain has TRBV6-5 and TRBJ1-4, with D perhaps TRBD1 (6 bases). This CDR3 comprises 14 residues. The V end lost 6 bases, the J end lost 4 bases, and 12 bases lay between the germline ends. The V gene's germline CDR1 is MNHEY and CDR2 SVGAGI. Written as DNA, the CDR3 is TGTGCCAGCAGGAACAGGGTTGGTAATGAAAAACTGTTTTTT. Translating gives CASRNRVGNEKLFF.

CDR3 sequence reads: CASSLEFTDTQYF. CDR3 nucleotides: TGCGCCAGCAGCCTAGAGTTCACAGATACGCAGTATTTT. J is TRBJ2-3 and V is TRBV5-1; D uncertain. Trimming removed 4 bases at V and 2 bases at J, with 8 bases between. The germline V gene has CDR1 SGHRS and CDR2 YFSETQ. The CDR3 is made up of 13 amino acids. The full variable domain, with the rest looked up from reference TRBV5-1 and TRBJ2-3, is KAGVTQTPRYLIKTRGQQVTLSCSPISGHRSVSWYQQTPGQGLQFLFEYFSETQRNKGNFPGRFSGRQFSNSRSEMNVSTLELGDSALYLCASSLEFTDTQYFGPGTRLTVL.

The CDR3 DNA sequence: TGTGCCAGCAGGGGACAGGGCTATAATTCACCCCTCCACTTT. This translates into CASRGQGYNSPLHF. This sequence joins TRBV2 and TRBJ1-6; TRBD1 matches at 9 bases. The V segment lost 6 bases and the J segment 3 bases; nucleotides outside the gene matches: 0. CDR1 and CDR2 (germline): SNHLY, FYNNEI. This CDR3 contains 14 residues.

The rearrangement joins TRBV5-1 to TRBJ1-1; D remains unclear. The germline CDR1 and CDR2 sequences are SGHRS and YFSETQ. V gave up 3 bases and J gave up 6 bases, with 9 bases separating them. This CDR3 region has 12 residues. CDR3 residues: CASSSDGAEAFF. CDR3 bases: TGCGCCAGCAGCTCCGACGGGGCTGAAGCTTTCTTT.

This clone was found a few times. This sequence joins TRBV7-2 and TRBJ2-3, with a tentative D call TRBD2 (6 bases). The CDR3 runs to 16 residues. CDR1 is SGHTA and CDR2 is FQGNSA in the germline V gene. V lost 5 bases, J lost 5 bases, and 20 bases lay in between. The CDR3 protein is CASSLRVSQGGDTQYF. The DNA of the CDR3 is TGTGCCAGCAGCCTCCGCGTTTCGCAGGGAGGAGATACGCAGTATTTT.

The chain couples TRBV6-5 to TRBJ1-2; D gene unclear. This CDR3 comprises 13 residues. Germline CDR1 and CDR2: MNHEY and SVGAGI. The V end lost 5 bases, the J end lost 5 bases, and 12 bases lay between the germline ends. This CDR3 reads CASSPLGAYGYTF. CDR3 nucleotide sequence: TGTGCCAGCAGTCCCCTCGGAGCTTATGGCTACACCTTC.

The genes are TRBV28 and TRBJ2-1, with TRBD1 matching 7 bases. The CDR3 totals 14 residues. Germline V gene data show CDR1 as MDHEN and CDR2 as SYDVKM. V dropped 4 bases and J dropped 10; count of bases not matched to a gene: 10. For the CDR3, the DNA is TGTGCCAGCAGTTCACCCAACAGGGGTGAGGAGCAGTTCTTC. Its protein is CASSSPNRGEEQFF.

This sequence joins TRBV28 and TRBJ1-1, with D possibly TRBD1 on 5 matching bases. The germline V and J ends were trimmed by 5 bases and 0 bases, with 13 bases remaining between them. This CDR3 has 15 amino acids. Germline values: CDR1 MDHEN, CDR2 SYDVKM. The CDR3 DNA follows: TGTGCCAGCAGTCTCCGGACACCCGTGAACACTGAAGCTTTCTTT. This encodes CASSLRTPVNTEAFF. Drawing the rest from reference TRBV28 and TRBJ1-1, the complete variable domain is DVKVTQSSRYLVKRTGEKVFLECVQDMDHENMFWYRQDPGLGLRLIYFSYDVKMKEKGDIPEGYSVSREKKERFSLILESASTNQTSMYLCASSLRTPVNTEAFFGQGTRLTVV.

V gene TRBV19 combines with J gene TRBJ1-2; D unresolved. V was clipped by 1 base and J by 4 bases, with 13 bases between them. This CDR3 spans 15 amino acids. The V gene's germline CDR1 is LNHDA and CDR2 SQIVND (reference sequence). The CDR3 reads CASSIAQVTRYGYTF. In DNA, the CDR3 is TGTGCCAGTAGTATAGCCCAGGTTACCCGCTATGGCTACACCTTC.

This chain connects TRBV19 to TRBJ2-1, with 8 bases identical to TRBD2. CDR3 length: 14 residues. J gave up 3 bases and V 4 bases, and 2 bases lay outside the gene matches. CDR1 LNHDA and CDR2 SQIVND come from the germline V gene (reference sequence). The CDR3 loop is CASSTGLVYNEQFF. The CDR3, as DNA: TGTGCCAGTAGTACGGGACTAGTCTACAATGAGCAGTTCTTC.

The J gene is TRBJ2-2, the V gene TRBV15, with TRBD1 as a possible D gene (6 bases). The CDR3 extends over 14 amino acids. Germline V gene lookup returns CDR1 LNHNV and CDR2 YYDKDF (reference sequence). CDR3 region: CENREKGDTGELFF. CDR3 nucleotide sequence: TGTGAAAACCGGGAAAAGGGGGATACCGGGGAGCTGTTTTTT.

The chain combines TRBV6-5 with TRBJ2-3; 8 bases fit TRBD1. The CDR3 has 15 residues. V trimming: 2 bases; J trimming: 1 base; junction bases outside the gene matches: 2. The V gene's germline CDR1 is MNHEY and CDR2 SVGAGI. CDR3 amino acids: CASSYGTGGTDTQYF. The CDR3 DNA reads as TGTGCCAGCAGTTACGGGACAGGCGGCACAGATACGCAGTATTTT.

The chain has TRBV3-1 (or the pseudogene TRBV3-2) and TRBJ1-5; 9 bases map to TRBD1. V gave up 4 bases and J gave up 2 bases; unmatched junction bases: 6. The CDR3 contains 16 residues. In germline, CDR1 is LGHDT, CDR2 YNNKEL (reference sequence). The CDR3 loop is CASSPGQGRGNQPQHF. Written as DNA, the CDR3 is TGTGCCAGCAGCCCCGGACAGGGGCGAGGCAATCAGCCCCAGCATTTT.